The following is a T cell receptor beta chain sequence with its context. One entry per CDR3 protein results from TCRdb running MiXCR on the RT-PCR reads. This table has 650,000 to 800,000 distinct CDR3 sequences, 13% to 15% appearing once. V was shortened by 0 bases and J by 1 base, with 9 bases between the two germline ends. Per the germline V gene, CDR1 is LGHNA and CDR2 is YSLEER. The CDR3 has 16 residues. The sample was memory CD4+ T cells from blood. The genes are TRBV4-3 and TRBJ2-2, with no clear D. The source is a female donor in good health, serving as a healthy control. Here the CDR3 DNA reads TGCGCCAGCAGCCAAGATTTGGCAGGGAACACCGGGGAGCTGTTTTTT. Its translation is CASSQDLAGNTGELFF.